This T cell receptor (beta chain) was found in a study of glioma-infiltrating T cells. Study as a whole: Glioma patients had dexamethasone for six or fewer days before surgery.

The iRepertoire nested amplicon-rescue multiplex PCR amplified TCR alpha and beta CDR3s from RNA. For one-step reverse transcription and amplification, about 90-450 ng of tissue mRNA or PBMC total RNA was used. TCRdb ran MiXCR on the multiplex PCR reads and lists one entry per CDR3 protein. The data show 300,000 to 450,000 distinct CDR3 sequences, 41% seen once. The germline V gene encodes CDR1 LNHDA and CDR2 SQIVND (reference sequence). V gave up 3 bases and J gave up 4 bases; unmatched junction bases: 4. This CDR3 is 15 amino acids long. This rearrangement joins TRBV19 to TRBJ2-1; 9 bases line up with TRBD1. The specimen sequenced was glioma tissue, nonneoplastic brain tissue, or PBMCs (not recorded which). The TCR sequence derives from a human donor with low-grade glioma or glioblastoma, undergoing nonglioma brain surgery, or in good health (not recorded which). The CDR3 is CASSMDRGGYNEQFF. CDR3 nucleotide sequence: TGTGCCAGTAGTATGGACAGGGGTGGGTACAATGAGCAGTTCTTC. The full variable domain, with the rest looked up from reference TRBV19 and TRBJ2-1, is DGGITQSPKYLFRKEGQNVTLSCEQNLNHDAMYWYRQDPGQGLRLIYYSQIVNDFQKGDIAEGYSVSREKKESFPLTVTSAQKNPTAFYLCASSMDRGGYNEQFFGPGTRLTVL.